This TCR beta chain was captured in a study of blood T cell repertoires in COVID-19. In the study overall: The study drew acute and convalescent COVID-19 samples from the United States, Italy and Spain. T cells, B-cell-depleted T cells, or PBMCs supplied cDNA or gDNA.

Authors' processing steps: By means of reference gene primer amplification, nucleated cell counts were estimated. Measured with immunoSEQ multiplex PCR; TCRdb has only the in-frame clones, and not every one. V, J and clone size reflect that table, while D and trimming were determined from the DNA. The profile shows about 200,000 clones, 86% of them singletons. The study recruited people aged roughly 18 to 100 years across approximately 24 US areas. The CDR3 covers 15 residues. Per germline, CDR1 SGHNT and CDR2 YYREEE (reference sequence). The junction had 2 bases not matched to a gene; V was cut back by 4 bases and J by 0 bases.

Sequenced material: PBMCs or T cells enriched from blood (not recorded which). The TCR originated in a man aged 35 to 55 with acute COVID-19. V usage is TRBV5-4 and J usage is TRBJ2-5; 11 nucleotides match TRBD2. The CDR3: CASSTTSGDQETQYF. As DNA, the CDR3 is TGTGCCAGCAGCACGACTAGCGGGGACCAAGAGACCCAGTACTTC.